Shown below are 25 T cell receptor beta chains from a single sample sequenced in a study of blood T cell repertoires in COVID-19 (dated by TCRdb to between 2020 and 2021). The library came from the immunoSEQ multiplex PCR assay. TCRdb obtained this table from immuneACCESS and retained in-frame rearrangements with V and J assigned. These tables miss some clones; where compared with another copy, unresolved V genes account for less than half of the shortfall, and the remainder is unexplained. In all, the sample holds roughly 260,000 clones, and about 89% of those were seen once. Over 7.5% of the sample rests with the top ten. The sequenced sample consisted of peripheral blood. The receptor source for this set is a man aged 40-49 years who had recovered from COVID-19.

The chain joins TRBV29-1 to TRBJ2-7; weak D call: TRBD1 (6 bases). The V gene's germline CDR1 is SQVTM and CDR2 ANQGSEA. V lost 6 bases and J 7 bases, leaving 19 bases between the germline ends. This CDR3 spans 13 amino acids. In nucleotides, the CDR3 is TGCAGCGTGTCAGGGGCAGTGATTTGGGAGCAGTACTTC. As protein: CSVSGAVIWEQYF.

V gene TRBV6-5 combines with J gene TRBJ2-7; 7 positions agree with TRBD2. This CDR3 spans 15 amino acids. The germline CDR1 and CDR2 sequences are MNHEY and SVGAGI. V was pared by 4 bases and J by 5 bases, with 11 bases of the junction left unmatched. The DNA of the CDR3 is TGTGCCAGCAGTTTCCTTGGGGGGGGTGGGAACGAGCAGTACTTC. This gives the protein CASSFLGGGGNEQYF.

The gene calls are TRBV27 and TRBJ1-5, with a possible D match to TRBD1 (5 bases). Trimming stripped 6 bases from V and 3 bases from J, with 15 bases between. The CDR3 spans 15 residues. Germline V gives CDR1 MNHEY, CDR2 SMNVEV (reference sequence). Here the CDR3 reads CASSPWGRDNQPQHF. The DNA for the CDR3 is TGTGCCAGCAGCCCCTGGGGCAGGGACAATCAGCCCCAGCATTTT.

The chain uses TRBV19 and TRBJ2-7, with 8 positions matching TRBD1. Trimming removed 6 bases from V and 6 bases from J; junction bases left unmatched: 10. This CDR3 contains 14 residues. The germline CDR1 and CDR2 sequences are LNHDA and SQIVND (reference sequence). The CDR3: CASSPGQGPGEQYF. The DNA for the CDR3 is TGTGCCAGTAGCCCAGGACAGGGACCCGGCGAGCAGTACTTC.

Only one count was recorded for this clone. The chain recombines TRBV6-4 with TRBJ1-2; 9 nucleotides agree with TRBD1. The germline CDR1 and CDR2 sequences are MRHNA and SNTAGT. With V trimmed by 4 bases and J by 6 bases, 15 bases remained unmatched. The CDR3 length is 17 residues. CDR3: CASSAEYRTGEKNGYTF. DNA of the CDR3: TGTGCCAGCAGTGCCGAATATCGGACAGGGGAAAAGAATGGCTACACCTTC.

The chain carries TRBV6-5 and TRBJ1-6; no definite D call. Germline values: CDR1 MNHEY, CDR2 SVGAGI. This CDR3 region has 15 residues. Trimming pared 7 bases from V and 8 bases from J, leaving 18 bases between. The DNA for the CDR3 is TGTGCCAGCACCAACGGGGAAGGGAGGTATTCACCCCTCCACTTT. Its translation: CASTNGEGRYSPLHF.

The rearrangement joins TRBV6-2 or TRBV6-3 to TRBJ1-6; D not certain. CDR3 length equals 15 residues. Germline V gives CDR1 MNHEY, CDR2 SVGEGT. Trimming took off 6 bases at V and 9 bases at J, with 18 bases between the two ends. The CDR3 coding sequence is TGTGCCAGCAGCAACGCCGCCGGGAGTAGTTCACCCCTCCACTTT. As protein: CASSNAAGSSSPLHF.

The J gene is TRBJ2-7, the V gene TRBV10-1; D might be TRBD1 (5 bases). The CDR3 has 14 residues. V lost 4 bases and J lost 3, with 13 bases in between. CDR1 WNHNN and CDR2 SYGVQD come from the germline V gene (reference sequence). The CDR3 here is CASSGFEDNYEQYF. The CDR3 region has the DNA TGCGCCAGCAGTGGTTTTGAGGACAACTACGAGCAGTACTTC.

This clone came up once. V and J are TRBV10-2 and TRBJ2-2, with 8 bases fitting TRBD1. CDR3 length equals 15 residues. V was clipped by 9 bases and J by 1 base; unmatched bases: 7. The germline gives CDR1 WSHSY, CDR2 SAAADI. CDR3: CASTTDRENTGELFF. In nucleotides, the CDR3 is TGCGCCAGTACCACGGACAGGGAGAACACCGGGGAGCTGTTTTTT.

This clone was recorded only once. The chain has TRBV3-1 (or the pseudogene TRBV3-2) and TRBJ1-1, with D tentatively TRBD1 (6 bases). The CDR3 loop spans 15 amino acids. Trimming left V 3 bases short and J 3 bases short, with 14 bases between. From germline, CDR1 is LGHDT and CDR2 YNNKEL (reference sequence). The CDR3 spells CASSHRGRGDTEAFF. The CDR3, as DNA: TGTGCCAGCAGCCACAGGGGTCGGGGAGACACTGAAGCTTTCTTT.

This chain joins TRBV12-5 and TRBJ2-5, with TRBD2 matching over 10 bases. There are 15 residues in the CDR3. Looked up from germline, CDR1 is LGHNT and CDR2 is FRNRAP. V shed 4 bases, J shed 5 bases, and the junction held 7 bases outside the gene matches. DNA for the CDR3: TGTGCTAGTGGTTCGCTAGCGGGAGTCGCGGAGACCCAGTACTTC. Amino acid sequence: CASGSLAGVAETQYF.

The V and J genes are TRBV7-2 and TRBJ2-7; 9 nucleotides align to TRBD2. V was clipped by 4 bases and J by 3 bases; unmatched bases: 10. The CDR3 is made up of 16 amino acids. The germline gives CDR1 SGHTA, CDR2 FQGNSA. In DNA form, the CDR3 reads TGTGCCAGCAGCTCCCATAGGAGTAGCGGGAGCTACGAGCAGTACTTC. Protein: CASSSHRSSGSYEQYF.

V gene TRBV24-1 combines with J gene TRBJ1-5; TRBD1 matches 7 bases. Germline values: CDR1 KGHDR, CDR2 SFDVKD. Germline trimming cut 5 bases from V and 6 bases from J; bases unmatched to any gene: 18. The CDR3 length is 18 residues. In DNA form, the CDR3 reads TGTGCCACCAGTGGAATAGACAGGGAAGGAAAAGTTACTCAGCCCCAGCATTTT. It is translated as CATSGIDREGKVTQPQHF.

The count of this clone is one. The chain couples TRBV5-4 to TRBJ2-7, with D perhaps matching TRBD2 (5 bases). Germline CDR1 is SGHNT and CDR2 is YYREEE (reference sequence). The CDR3 length is 15 residues. The ends were cut back, 0 bases at V and 6 bases at J, with 16 bases in the middle. CDR3 DNA: TGTGCCAGCAGCTTGGTGCCGGGAACCCCCCGCGAGCAGTACTTC. Translation gives CASSLVPGTPREQYF.

The rearrangement joins TRBV6-2 or TRBV6-3 to TRBJ2-7, with 15 bases fitting TRBD2. CDR1 is MNHEY and CDR2 is SVGEGT in the germline V gene. The ends lost 0 bases at V and 6 bases at J; junction bases unmatched: 6. The CDR3 is made up of 17 amino acids. This CDR3 is CASSYSGLAGGPGEQYF. The CDR3 DNA reads as TGTGCCAGCAGTTACTCCGGACTAGCGGGGGGGCCCGGCGAGCAGTACTTC.

Here the CDR3 DNA reads TGTGCCAGTAGTATGGGGCTAGTTGATACGCAGTATTTT. Translated, it gives CASSMGLVDTQYF. The V call is TRBV19, the J call TRBJ2-3; D perhaps matches TRBD1 (5 bases). Trimming cost V 3 bases and J 6 bases, with 10 bases left between them. The germline V gene has CDR1 LNHDA and CDR2 SQIVND (reference sequence). CDR3 length equals 13 residues.

The chain recombines TRBV24-1 with TRBJ2-3; D remains unclear. Germline V gives CDR1 KGHDR, CDR2 SFDVKD. This CDR3 has 12 residues. V gave up 0 bases and J gave up 8 bases, with 5 bases separating them. This CDR3 is CATSDLRSTQYF. The CDR3 bases are TGTGCCACCAGTGATTTGCGTTCTACGCAGTATTTT.

The chain carries TRBV24-1 and TRBJ2-7; 8 bases map to TRBD2. CDR1 is KGHDR and CDR2 is SFDVKD in the germline V gene. With 10 bases clipped from V and 7 bases from J, the junction kept 11 bases outside the gene matches. This CDR3 has 13 residues. In DNA form, the CDR3 reads TGTGCCACGCCCGGGGGGGGTTTGCGGGAGCAGTACTTC. It codes for CATPGGGLREQYF.

The chain recombines TRBV9 with TRBJ2-5; 7 bases are a match to TRBD2. Germline values: CDR1 SGDLS, CDR2 YYNGEE. There are 16 residues in the CDR3. Trimming cost V 7 bases and J 4 bases; bases outside gene matches: 16. The DNA for the CDR3 is TGTGCCAGCGGGCCTAAGCGGGGTATTACCGGAGAGACCCAGTACTTC. Protein sequence: CASGPKRGITGETQYF.

The chain recombines TRBV6-5 with TRBJ1-2; 7 bases match TRBD1. From germline, CDR1 is MNHEY and CDR2 SVGAGI. This CDR3 has 12 amino acids. Trimming took 7 bases from V and 7 from J; bases not matched to a gene: 6. In DNA, the CDR3 is TGTGCCAGCAAAACAGGGGACTCTGGCTACACCTTC. Protein product: CASKTGDSGYTF.

V is TRBV2 and J is TRBJ1-6; D not resolved. The CDR3 has 16 amino acids. Germline CDR1 and CDR2: SNHLY and FYNNEI. V lost 1 base to trimming and J lost 0 bases, with 7 bases between them. The CDR3 is CASSEGTSSYNSPLHF. For the CDR3, the DNA is TGTGCCAGCAGTGAAGGTACCAGCTCCTATAATTCACCCCTCCACTTT.

This clone appeared many times. The chain couples TRBV11-2 to TRBJ1-1; no definite D call. Germline values: CDR1 SGHAT, CDR2 FQNNGV. Trimming shortened V by 5 bases and J by 1 base, and 8 bases separated the two germline ends. The CDR3 has 13 amino acids. The CDR3 loop reads CASSLSRNTEAFF. The DNA for the CDR3 is TGTGCCAGCAGCCTGAGCCGGAACACTGAAGCTTTCTTT.

Only one count was recorded for this clone. V usage is TRBV18 and J usage is TRBJ2-7, with TRBD2 identical over 7 bases. After removal of 4 bases from V and 7 bases from J, the junction contained 22 bases not matched to a gene. CDR1 and CDR2 (germline): KGHSH, LQKENI. The CDR3 is 18 amino acids. In nucleotides, the CDR3 is TGTGCCAGCTCACAACCGATCACCGAATGGACTAGTCCCGGAGAGCAGTACTTC. It codes for CASSQPITEWTSPGEQYF.

The J gene is TRBJ1-5, the V gene TRBV3-1 (or the pseudogene TRBV3-2); D unresolved. The V end was cut by 0 bases, the J end by 9 bases, with 9 bases between. The CDR3 runs 13 residues. Germline lookup yields CDR1 LGHDT and CDR2 YNNKEL (reference sequence). The CDR3 here is CASSQDRSLPQHF. The CDR3 DNA sequence: TGTGCCAGCAGCCAAGATAGGAGTTTGCCCCAGCATTTT.

The genes are TRBV6-5 and TRBJ2-3; maybe TRBD2 (5 bases). V lost 8 bases and J lost 2, with 11 bases in between. CDR1 is MNHEY, CDR2 SVGAGI, per germline. CDR3 length equals 13 residues. The CDR3 bases are TGTGCCAGCTCCGGGATATACACAGATACGCAGTATTTT. Translation: CASSGIYTDTQYF.